Listed below are T cell receptor beta chains from one sample, sequenced in a study of vaccination and CD4 T cells after COVID-19. TCRdb reprocessed the PCR reads via MiXCR and lists one record per CDR3 protein. The sample consists of roughly 7,400 distinct CDR3 sequences, 74% of them appearing once. Their cognate antigens are unknown. The sample comprised CD4+ T cells from blood, cultured in vitro. Source of these receptors: a human donor who had recovered from COVID-19. CDR3s include the opening cysteine and the closing phenylalanine or tryptophan. D genes are given only for firm matches. The size of a clone is reported for some rows only, either as once, few or many, or as a class for expanded clones.

d_gene | abundance | j_gene | v_gene | CDR3aa | CDR3nt
- | - | TRBJ2-5 | TRBV11-2 | CASSPLTGKETQYF | TGTGCCAGCAGCCCTCTTACGGGAAAAGAGACCCAGTACTTC
- | few | TRBJ1-5 | TRBV15 | CATSREIGGNQPQHF | TGTGCCACCAGCAGAGAAATTGGGGGAAATCAGCCCCAGCATTTT
- | once | TRBJ1-6 | TRBV30 | CACATGNSPLHF | TGTGCCTGTGCAACAGGGAATTCACCCCTCCACTTT
- | - | TRBJ2-1 | TRBV6-5 | CASSYFVGSYNEQFF | TGTGCTAGCAGTTACTTTGTGGGGAGCTACAATGAGCAGTTCTTC
- | - | TRBJ1-1 | TRBV6-1 | CASKEGGMNTEAFF | TGTGCCAGCAAAGAGGGGGGGATGAACACTGAAGCTTTCTTT
- | - | TRBJ2-1 | TRBV21-1 | CASSHPHRFVGNEQFF | TGTGCCAGCAGCCACCCCCACCGTTTCGTCGGCAATGAGCAGTTCTTC
TRBD2 | few | TRBJ2-3 | TRBV20-1 | CSAREASGDTDTQYF | TGCAGTGCTAGAGAGGCTAGCGGGGACACAGATACGCAGTATTTT
- | - | TRBJ1-2 | TRBV10-3 | CAISGSSYGYTF | TGTGCCATCAGTGGCAGCTCCTATGGCTACACCTTC
- | - | TRBJ1-1 | TRBV15 | CATSREGALGTEAFF | TGTGCCACCAGCAGAGAAGGAGCGCTGGGGACTGAAGCTTTCTTT
TRBD1 | once | TRBJ2-5 | TRBV20-1 | CSALDRNQETQYF | TGCAGTGCTTTGGACAGGAACCAAGAGACCCAGTACTTC
TRBD1 | - | TRBJ1-6 | TRBV6-2/TRBV6-3 | CASSADRGSPLHF | TGTGCCAGCAGTGCGGACAGGGGTTCACCCCTCCACTTT
TRBD1 | - | TRBJ2-7 | TRBV5-8 | CASSPWTGGFHEQYF | TGTGCCAGCAGCCCTTGGACAGGGGGGTTCCACGAGCAGTACTTC
- | - | TRBJ1-4 | TRBV7-6 | CASSQESTNEKLFF | TGTGCCAGCAGCCAGGAGAGCACCAATGAAAAACTGTTTTTT
- | - | TRBJ1-3 | TRBV7-2 | CASSFTNSGNTIYF | TGTGCCAGCAGCTTCACGAACTCTGGAAACACCATATATTTT
- | - | TRBJ1-1 | TRBV6-1 | CATLSPRAGNTEAFF | TGTGCCACCTTGTCACCCAGGGCGGGGAACACTGAAGCTTTCTTT
- | - | TRBJ2-1 | TRBV10-3 | CAIRARLDYNEQFF | TGTGCCATCAGAGCCCGACTGGACTACAATGAGCAGTTCTTC
TRBD1 | few | TRBJ1-6 | TRBV2 | CASSSGTGVSPLHF | TGTGCCAGCAGCTCCGGGACAGGGGTTTCACCCCTCCACTTT
TRBD2 | - | TRBJ2-7 | TRBV7-2 | CASSSLSGRGEYEQYF | TGTGCCAGCAGCTCCCTGAGCGGGAGGGGAGAGTACGAGCAGTACTTC
TRBD2 | few | TRBJ2-5 | TRBV5-4 | CASSLGGTSGVETQYF | TGTGCCAGCAGCTTGGGGGGGACTAGCGGGGTTGAGACCCAGTACTTC
TRBD2 | few | TRBJ2-1 | TRBV24-1 | CATSDPGDGGKGYNEQFF | TGTGCCACCAGTGATCCAGGCGACGGGGGGAAGGGATACAATGAGCAGTTCTTC
- | - | TRBJ2-1 | TRBV27 | CASSLFRGTEGYNEQFF | TGTGCCAGCAGTTTATTTCGGGGGACAGAGGGCTACAATGAGCAGTTCTTC
TRBD2 | once | TRBJ2-7 | TRBV6-5 | CASSYSTGLAGMYEQYF | TGTGCCAGCAGTTACTCGACGGGACTAGCGGGGATGTACGAGCAGTACTTC
- | large | TRBJ1-1 | TRBV11-2 | CATRSGLTTEAFF | TGTGCCACCCGAAGTGGGTTGACCACTGAAGCTTTCTTT
TRBD1 | - | TRBJ1-5 | TRBV6-5 | CASSWTGSNQPQHF | TGTGCCAGCAGTTGGACAGGGAGCAATCAGCCCCAGCATTTT
TRBD2 | - | TRBJ2-1 | TRBV20-1 | CSASLRLAGINEQFF | TGCAGTGCTAGTCTTAGGCTAGCGGGGATTAATGAGCAGTTCTTC
TRBD1 | few | TRBJ1-1 | TRBV20-1 | CSARAWTGVDEAFF | TGCAGTGCTAGAGCCTGGACAGGGGTGGATGAAGCTTTCTTT
- | - | TRBJ2-5 | TRBV18 | CASSLETQYF | TGTGCCAGCTCCCTGGAGACCCAGTACTTC
- | - | TRBJ1-1 | TRBV20-1 | CSAQKGAFGDTEAFF | TGCAGTGCCCAAAAAGGGGCCTTTGGGGACACTGAAGCTTTCTTT
TRBD1 | - | TRBJ1-5 | TRBV28 | CASSPRSGQGSNQPQHF | TGTGCCAGCAGTCCCCGGTCGGGACAGGGATCCAATCAGCCCCAGCATTTT
TRBD1 | - | TRBJ2-3 | TRBV6-2/TRBV6-3 | CASSPGTGGGITDTQYF | TGTGCCAGCAGCCCCGGGACAGGGGGCGGTATCACAGATACGCAGTATTTT
TRBD2 | - | TRBJ2-2 | TRBV5-1 | CASSPLPGGSNTGELFF | TGCGCCAGCAGCCCGCTTCCGGGGGGTTCGAACACCGGGGAGCTGTTTTTT
TRBD2 | once | TRBJ2-3 | TRBV19 | CASSIRSGGLTSTDTQYF | TGTGCCAGTAGTATCAGAAGCGGGGGGCTCACTAGCACAGATACGCAGTATTTT
- | once | TRBJ1-6 | TRBV6-5 | CASSYSWGPGNSPLHF | TGTGCCAGCAGTTACTCGTGGGGGCCGGGTAATTCACCCCTCCACTTT
- | once | TRBJ2-1 | TRBV7-2 | CASSLMGGAGSVDEQFF | TGTGCCAGCAGCCTAATGGGGGGGGCAGGCAGCGTTGATGAGCAGTTCTTC
TRBD2 | - | TRBJ2-1 | TRBV20-1 | CSARDGQRGAHNEQFF | TGCAGTGCTAGAGATGGGCAGCGGGGGGCGCACAATGAGCAGTTCTTC
- | - | TRBJ1-1 | TRBV2 | CASSYQGNTEAFF | TGTGCCAGCAGTTACCAGGGGAACACTGAAGCTTTCTTT
- | - | TRBJ1-6 | TRBV7-6 | CASSLDAFSNSPLHF | TGTGCCAGCAGCTTAGACGCATTTAGCAATTCACCCCTCCACTTT